This T cell receptor beta chain was recorded in a study of T cell repertoires in cytomegalovirus infection (dated by TCRdb to between 2019 and 2020). Concerning the study at large: The peptide stimulations were aimed at well-studied HLA-B-restricted epitopes as well as recently identified HLA-C-restricted CMV epitopes, whose presentation resists viral immunomodulation. The HLA type of each donor mattered for the analysis, because public TCR beta signatures pointed to carriage of CMV infection along with the matching HLA type. Results the study describes overall, beyond this receptor: The ex vivo response was dominated by HLA-C-restricted CMV-specific TCR beta clonotypes, which also provided the single most frequent clonotype in two of eight donors. Carriers of CMV infection plus the relevant HLA type were discriminated by the cumulative frequency of public TCR beta family members in the study cohort and in an independent roughly 340-donor cohort.

Read against the paper, the sample's treatment or condition label means: in vitro stimulation with specific CMV peptide epitopes to enrich CMV-specific T cells. Data came from an Illumina HiSeq 1500. The public sequencing data were trimmed at Q25 with fastp and processed into clonotypes with MiXCR by TCRdb, which kept only in-frame beta chains. Entries are consolidated by CDR3 protein sequence, retaining the most common genes and DNA. Counted in this sample were 360,000 or so distinct CDR3 sequences; about 35% of them appeared once. The ten largest clones represent approximately 15% of the sample. The CDR3 has 15 amino acids, counting the end cysteine and phenylalanine. The retained sequence is limited to the CDR3, 45 bases, with the frame set at the first base. After removal of 6 bases from V and 5 bases from J, the junction retains 9 bases not matched to a gene. Concerning this clonotype itself: There is no known antigen for this receptor. The record has no base qualities; no much larger clone is one base away.

This receptor was obtained from a human donor in good health (CMV status not recorded). Some clones in this sample may be carry-over from other donors' samples. The chain was built from TRBV12-3 or TRBV12-4 and TRBJ2-1; TRBD2 agrees with 8 junctional bases. The sample in question was cultured PBMCs, obtained from culture after CMV antigen stimulation. The DNA reads TGTGCCAGCAGGCCTCCGGGACTAGGAAACAATGAGCAGTTCTTC. Its translation is CASRPPGLGNNEQFF.